This entry lists 4 T cell receptor beta chains sequenced from one sample in a study of response to subunit inactivated influenza vaccine. TCRdb re-derived calls from the RT-PCR reads in MiXCR, one entry per CDR3 protein. The sample has just under 550,000 distinct CDR3 sequences; approximately 24% are singletons. In addition, the sample was reused for a study of T cells expressing NK-cell markers. In that study: The authors generated TCR beta cDNA through 5'RACE template switching with UMIs.

Source: CD4+ T cells sorted from PBMCs, taken approximately 12 days after vaccination. Receptor source: a man aged 50 or older who received an inactivated influenza vaccine.

This chain connects TRBV24-1 to TRBJ1-5; TRBD1 might be the D (5 bases). From germline, CDR1 is KGHDR and CDR2 SFDVKD. The CDR3 sequence is 16 residues long. V was trimmed by 3 bases and J by 3 bases, leaving 14 bases between them. The CDR3 is CATSDPGLPDNQPQHF. CDR3 DNA: TGTGCCACCAGTGATCCGGGACTACCGGACAATCAGCCCCAGCATTTT.

This clonotype was found a few times. The V gene is TRBV7-2, the J gene TRBJ2-3, with 8 bases aligning to TRBD2. V shed 3 bases, J shed 4 bases, and the junction held 3 bases outside the gene matches. The length of the CDR3 is 14 residues. Germline values: CDR1 SGHTA, CDR2 FQGNSA. The CDR3 region has the DNA TGTGCCAGCAGCTTGGGACTAGGTCCAGATACGCAGTATTTT. Protein product: CASSLGLGPDTQYF.

Only a few counts were recorded for this clonotype. The rearrangement links TRBV7-2 to TRBJ2-7, with a possible D match to TRBD1 (7 bases). The V and J ends lost 8 bases and 7 bases respectively, with 18 bases between them. Germline CDR1 and CDR2: SGHTA and FQGNSA. CDR3 length equals 13 residues. CDR3 sequence reads: CASSSGGLGEQYF. The CDR3, as DNA: TGTGCCAGCTCCTCAGGGGGGCTGGGAGAGCAGTACTTC.

The V call is TRBV6-2 or TRBV6-3, the J call TRBJ2-7; D tentatively reads TRBD1 or TRBD2 (5 bases each). The CDR3 runs 14 residues. The germline V gene encodes CDR1 MNHEY and CDR2 SVGEGT. V shed 6 bases and J shed 3 bases, with 15 bases lying between them. The CDR3 nucleotides read TGTGCCAGCAGGCGAACCGGGACCATCTACGAGCAGTACTTC. This gives the protein CASRRTGTIYEQYF.